The rows below give T cell receptor beta chains drawn from one sample of a study of blood T cell repertoires in COVID-19. Clones were read by immunoSEQ multiplex PCR, and TCRdb kept only the in-frame ones, dropping some. The sample shows about 210,000 clones, around 82% of them seen only once. Material for sequencing was peripheral blood. The receptors shown here come from a man in his forties or fifties with active or convalescent COVID-19. CDR3s include the opening cysteine and the closing phenylalanine or tryptophan. Fields, in order: clone size, J gene, D gene, V gene, CDR3 protein, CDR3 DNA. D genes are given only for firm matches. The size entry is marked missing in some rows and otherwise reads once, few, many or a size class.

abundance: .
j_gene: TRBJ2-1
d_gene: .
v_gene: TRBV9
CDR3aa: CASSVDRVNEQFF
CDR3nt: TGTGCCAGCAGCGTAGACAGGGTGAATGAGCAGTTCTTC

abundance: .
j_gene: TRBJ2-1
d_gene: .
v_gene: TRBV6-5
CDR3aa: CASSRTTDNEQFF
CDR3nt: TGTGCCAGCAGTAGAACGACTGACAATGAGCAGTTCTTC

abundance: .
j_gene: TRBJ2-7
d_gene: TRBD2
v_gene: TRBV24-1
CDR3aa: CATSDWSTSGRANEQYF
CDR3nt: TGTGCCACCAGTGATTGGTCGACTAGCGGGAGGGCCAACGAGCAGTACTTC

abundance: .
j_gene: TRBJ2-6
d_gene: .
v_gene: TRBV6-4
CDR3aa: CASSDSARSGANVLTF
CDR3nt: TGTGCCAGCAGTGACTCGGCCCGCTCTGGGGCCAACGTCCTGACTTTC

abundance: few
j_gene: TRBJ1-2
d_gene: .
v_gene: TRBV5-4
CDR3aa: CASSLGQVNYGYTF
CDR3nt: TGTGCCAGCAGCTTGGGACAGGTTAACTATGGCTACACCTTC

abundance: .
j_gene: TRBJ1-5
d_gene: .
v_gene: TRBV30
CDR3aa: CAYSPLDVNQPQHF
CDR3nt: TGTGCCTATTCCCCACTAGACGTTAATCAGCCCCAGCATTTT

abundance: once
j_gene: TRBJ1-1
d_gene: .
v_gene: TRBV19
CDR3aa: CASMIWTDNTEAFF
CDR3nt: TGTGCCAGTATGATCTGGACAGATAACACTGAAGCTTTCTTT

abundance: .
j_gene: TRBJ2-7
d_gene: .
v_gene: TRBV18
CDR3aa: CASSPPEAGRYYEQYF
CDR3nt: TGTGCCAGCTCACCGCCTGAGGCAGGGCGCTACTACGAGCAGTACTTC

abundance: .
j_gene: TRBJ2-1
d_gene: TRBD2
v_gene: TRBV7-2
CDR3aa: CASSLLAGFYNEQFF
CDR3nt: TGTGCCAGCAGCCTCTTAGCGGGGTTCTACAATGAGCAGTTCTTC

abundance: once
j_gene: TRBJ1-4
d_gene: .
v_gene: TRBV9
CDR3aa: CASSERQRGSEKLFF
CDR3nt: TGTGCCAGCAGCGAGAGACAGAGAGGATCTGAAAAACTGTTTTTT

abundance: .
j_gene: TRBJ1-3
d_gene: .
v_gene: TRBV2
CDR3aa: CANIGNTIYF
CDR3nt: TGTGCCAATATCGGGAACACCATATATTTT

abundance: .
j_gene: TRBJ1-4
d_gene: TRBD1
v_gene: TRBV4-1
CDR3aa: CASSPFRGTGQSLNEKLFF
CDR3nt: TGCGCCAGCAGCCCCTTCCGGGGGACAGGGCAGTCCTTGAATGAAAAACTGTTTTTT

abundance: once
j_gene: TRBJ2-7
d_gene: TRBD2
v_gene: TRBV28
CDR3aa: CASSSWGGAYEQYF
CDR3nt: TGTGCCAGCAGTTCCTGGGGGGGGGCCTACGAGCAGTACTTC

abundance: .
j_gene: TRBJ2-3
d_gene: .
v_gene: TRBV19
CDR3aa: CASSIGVTINTDTQYF
CDR3nt: TGTGCCAGTAGTATAGGCGTAACTATCAACACAGATACGCAGTATTTT

abundance: few
j_gene: TRBJ2-5
d_gene: TRBD1
v_gene: TRBV2
CDR3aa: CASSKDRGDQETQYF
CDR3nt: TGTGCCAGCAGCAAGGACAGGGGGGACCAAGAGACCCAGTACTTC

abundance: .
j_gene: TRBJ2-2
d_gene: .
v_gene: TRBV21-1
CDR3aa: CASSGGGDRGRNTGELFF
CDR3nt: TGTGCCAGCAGCGGCGGCGGGGACAGGGGACGGAACACCGGGGAGCTGTTTTTT

abundance: .
j_gene: TRBJ2-7
d_gene: TRBD1
v_gene: TRBV28
CDR3aa: CASSPQTGAAYEQYF
CDR3nt: TGTGCCAGCAGTCCCCAGACAGGGGCGGCCTACGAGCAGTACTTC

abundance: .
j_gene: TRBJ1-4
d_gene: TRBD1
v_gene: TRBV27
CDR3aa: CASSSHGTGGYEKLFF
CDR3nt: TGTGCCAGCAGTTCCCATGGGACAGGGGGCTATGAAAAACTGTTTTTT

abundance: .
j_gene: TRBJ2-6
d_gene: .
v_gene: TRBV25-1
CDR3aa: CASSEPGAGANVLTF
CDR3nt: TGTGCCAGCAGTGAACCCGGGGCTGGGGCCAACGTCCTGACTTTC

abundance: .
j_gene: TRBJ2-7
d_gene: .
v_gene: TRBV2
CDR3aa: CASRKTGPTYEQYF
CDR3nt: TGTGCCAGCAGAAAGACAGGCCCAACCTACGAGCAGTACTTC

abundance: .
j_gene: TRBJ1-4
d_gene: .
v_gene: TRBV19
CDR3aa: CASRARGEGEKLFF
CDR3nt: TGTGCCAGTAGGGCCAGGGGAGAGGGCGAAAAACTGTTTTTT

abundance: .
j_gene: TRBJ1-4
d_gene: .
v_gene: TRBV10-2
CDR3aa: CASTPDPPAGEKLFF
CDR3nt: TGCGCCAGCACTCCAGATCCCCCAGCAGGTGAAAAACTGTTTTTT

abundance: .
j_gene: TRBJ2-7
d_gene: TRBD1
v_gene: TRBV24-1
CDR3aa: CATGAISGQVHEQYF
CDR3nt: TGTGCCACCGGAGCGATTTCGGGACAGGTCCACGAGCAGTACTTC

abundance: .
j_gene: TRBJ2-2
d_gene: TRBD1
v_gene: TRBV19
CDR3aa: CASSMETGFTGELFF
CDR3nt: TGTGCCAGTAGTATGGAGACAGGGTTCACCGGGGAGCTGTTTTTT

abundance: .
j_gene: TRBJ1-5
d_gene: .
v_gene: TRBV11-2
CDR3aa: CASSPRTGRLSNQPQHF
CDR3nt: TGTGCCAGCAGCCCCCGTACGGGTCGACTTAGCAATCAGCCCCAGCATTTT

abundance: .
j_gene: TRBJ2-1
d_gene: TRBD2
v_gene: TRBV30
CDR3aa: CASSGGSYNEQFF
CDR3nt: TGTGCCTCTAGCGGGGGTTCCTACAATGAGCAGTTCTTC

abundance: few
j_gene: TRBJ2-5
d_gene: TRBD2
v_gene: TRBV10-1
CDR3aa: CASSEGRGDQYF
CDR3nt: TGCGCCAGCAGTGAGGGTCGGGGGGACCAGTACTTC

abundance: .
j_gene: TRBJ2-3
d_gene: .
v_gene: TRBV7-2
CDR3aa: CASSSGGETQYF
CDR3nt: TGTGCCAGCAGCTCCGGAGGGGAGACGCAGTATTTT

abundance: once
j_gene: TRBJ2-1
d_gene: .
v_gene: TRBV9
CDR3aa: CASSVGDYNEQFF
CDR3nt: TGTGCCAGCAGCGTAGGCGACTACAATGAGCAGTTCTTC

abundance: .
j_gene: TRBJ1-1
d_gene: .
v_gene: TRBV7-8
CDR3aa: CASSPRGYHPEAFF
CDR3nt: TGTGCCAGCAGCCCCCGAGGTTACCACCCTGAAGCTTTCTTT

abundance: .
j_gene: TRBJ2-7
d_gene: .
v_gene: TRBV5-1
CDR3aa: CASSLAGRGRGQQYF
CDR3nt: TGCGCCAGCAGCTTGGCCGGCAGGGGGCGGGGGCAGCAGTACTTC

abundance: .
j_gene: TRBJ2-7
d_gene: TRBD1
v_gene: TRBV18
CDR3aa: CASSPGTGNSYEQYF
CDR3nt: TGTGCCAGCTCACCAGGGACAGGTAATTCCTACGAGCAGTACTTC

abundance: .
j_gene: TRBJ2-2
d_gene: TRBD2
v_gene: TRBV28
CDR3aa: CASSLGLAGNTGELFF
CDR3nt: TGTGCCAGCAGTTTAGGGCTAGCGGGGAACACCGGGGAGCTGTTTTTT

abundance: few
j_gene: TRBJ1-2
d_gene: .
v_gene: TRBV6-6
CDR3aa: CASLQATVANYGYTF
CDR3nt: TGTGCCAGCCTACAAGCCACAGTTGCTAACTATGGCTACACCTTC

abundance: .
j_gene: TRBJ2-3
d_gene: .
v_gene: TRBV12-3/TRBV12-4
CDR3aa: CASSPSGADTQYF
CDR3nt: TGTGCCAGCAGCCCATCCGGGGCAGATACGCAGTATTTT

abundance: .
j_gene: TRBJ2-1
d_gene: .
v_gene: TRBV20-1
CDR3aa: CSASTVRTGYNEQFF
CDR3nt: TGCAGTGCTAGTACCGTTCGCACAGGTTACAATGAGCAGTTCTTC

abundance: .
j_gene: TRBJ1-4
d_gene: .
v_gene: TRBV21-1
CDR3aa: CASSKGPEAFNEKLFF
CDR3nt: TGTGCCAGCAGCAAAGGACCAGAGGCTTTTAATGAAAAACTGTTTTTT

abundance: once
j_gene: TRBJ1-1
d_gene: .
v_gene: TRBV10-3
CDR3aa: CAISSDSEAFF
CDR3nt: TGTGCCATCAGTTCAGACAGTGAAGCTTTCTTT

abundance: .
j_gene: TRBJ2-5
d_gene: TRBD2
v_gene: TRBV6-2/TRBV6-3
CDR3aa: CASSPGLAGSETQYF
CDR3nt: TGTGCCAGCAGTCCGGGACTAGCGGGATCAGAGACCCAGTACTTC

abundance: .
j_gene: TRBJ1-5
d_gene: .
v_gene: TRBV19
CDR3aa: CASRTMGVSNQPQHF
CDR3nt: TGTGCCAGTAGGACGATGGGAGTTAGCAATCAGCCCCAGCATTTT

abundance: .
j_gene: TRBJ1-5
d_gene: .
v_gene: TRBV29-1
CDR3aa: CSAGQPGQPQHF
CDR3nt: TGCAGCGCCGGACAGCCGGGACAGCCCCAGCATTTT

abundance: .
j_gene: TRBJ2-5
d_gene: .
v_gene: TRBV14
CDR3aa: CASSLLKMTAGVETQYF
CDR3nt: TGTGCCAGCAGCTTGCTGAAAATGACAGCTGGAGTTGAGACCCAGTACTTC

abundance: few
j_gene: TRBJ1-2
d_gene: .
v_gene: TRBV9
CDR3aa: CASSVAQNYGYTF
CDR3nt: TGTGCCAGCAGCGTAGCTCAGAACTATGGCTACACCTTC

abundance: .
j_gene: TRBJ1-1
d_gene: .
v_gene: TRBV28
CDR3aa: CASTIFGTEAFF
CDR3nt: TGTGCCAGCACCATTTTCGGGACTGAAGCTTTCTTT

abundance: .
j_gene: TRBJ1-2
d_gene: TRBD1
v_gene: TRBV19
CDR3aa: CASSTTLGTEGNYGYTF
CDR3nt: TGTGCCAGTAGTACGACCTTAGGGACAGAGGGGAACTATGGCTACACCTTC